A single sample is the source of the 18 T cell receptor beta chains below, sequenced in a study of blood T cell repertoires in COVID-19. Method: immunoSEQ multiplex PCR; TCRdb's copy keeps in-frame clones and lacks some. The sample yields over 200,000 clones, approximately 89% seen once. The source material was PBMCs or T cells enriched from blood (not recorded which). The receptor source for this set is a woman aged 25 to 45 who had been exposed to COVID-19.

The chain joins TRBV29-1 to TRBJ2-3, with D possibly matching TRBD2 (7 bases). V lost 0 bases to trimming and J lost 6 bases, with 10 bases between them. The CDR3 runs 13 residues. The germline gives CDR1 SQVTM, CDR2 ANQGSEA. In nucleotides, the CDR3 is TGCAGCGTTGAAGACCCGGGGGGCGATACGCAGTATTTT. As protein: CSVEDPGGDTQYF.

The J gene is TRBJ2-7, the V gene TRBV20-1, with D hard to call. V lost 0 bases, J lost 9 bases, and 9 bases lay in between. Germline V gene data show CDR1 as DFQATT and CDR2 as SNEGSKA (reference sequence). The CDR3 has 11 amino acids. The DNA of the CDR3 is TGCAGTGCTAGAGATAAGTTCGGGCAGTACTTC. Translating it yields CSARDKFGQYF.

The chain carries TRBV4-1 and TRBJ2-2, with 7 bases fitting TRBD2. Trimming cost V 1 base and J 6 bases; bases outside gene matches: 14. CDR3 length: 18 residues. CDR1 and CDR2 (germline): MGHRA, YSYEKL. The CDR3 DNA is TGCGCCAGCAGCCAAGCCTCGCCCCCCATTAGCGGGCCCGGGGAGCTGTTTTTT. Protein: CASSQASPPISGPGELFF.

This chain connects TRBV13 to TRBJ2-7; TRBD2 matches at 12 bases. Germline V gene sequence: CDR1 PRHDT, CDR2 FYEKMQ (reference sequence). The CDR3 length is 14 residues. J lost 4 bases, V lost 5 bases, and 3 bases had no gene match. The CDR3 DNA reads TGTGCCAGCAGCCTGGGACTAGCGGGTTACGAGCAGTACTTC. This encodes CASSLGLAGYEQYF.

The count of this clone is one. CDR3 in amino acids: CASSIAGVPDTQYF. CDR3 nucleotides: TGTGCCAGTAGTATTGCGGGAGTCCCAGATACGCAGTATTTT. This chain uses TRBV19 with TRBJ2-3; the match to TRBD2 covers 7 bases. Germline assignment: CDR1 LNHDA and CDR2 SQIVND (reference sequence). CDR3 length: 14 amino acids. Trimming took 3 bases from V and 4 from J; bases not matched to a gene: 4.

The chain couples TRBV6-5 to TRBJ2-5, with 8 bases fitting TRBD2. The V gene's germline CDR1 is MNHEY and CDR2 SVGAGI. This CDR3 is 14 amino acids long. J lost 7 bases, V lost 7 bases, and 11 bases had no gene match. Written as DNA, the CDR3 is TGTGCCAGCACCGGGGGGGAAACGATGGGGACCCAGTACTTC. The encoded protein is CASTGGETMGTQYF.

This clone was detected only once. This rearrangement joins TRBV7-9 to TRBJ2-1; 8 positions agree with TRBD1. The V gene's germline CDR1 is SEHNR and CDR2 FQNEAQ (reference sequence). The CDR3 has 15 amino acids. J gave up 7 bases and V 2 bases, and 7 bases lay outside the gene matches. The CDR3 DNA is TGTGCCAGCAGCTTACCGGGACAGGTACGGAATGAGCAGTTCTTC. The encoded protein is CASSLPGQVRNEQFF.

The V and J genes are TRBV9 and TRBJ1-3, with D perhaps matching TRBD1 (6 bases). The CDR3 length is 14 residues. Germline assignment: CDR1 SGDLS and CDR2 YYNGEE. V lost 7 bases to trimming and J lost 4 bases, with 15 bases between them. The CDR3 region is CASRGAGPGNTIYF. In DNA form, the CDR3 reads TGTGCCAGCCGGGGGGCAGGGCCCGGAAACACCATATATTTT.

This chain uses TRBV4-2 with TRBJ2-3; TRBD2 aligns across 7 bases. After removal of 0 bases from V and 0 bases from J, the junction contained 9 bases not matched to a gene. Looked up from germline, CDR1 is LGHNA and CDR2 is YNFKEQ. This CDR3 has 18 amino acids. The DNA for the CDR3 is TGTGCCAGCAGCCAAGAGATGGCTAGCGGAGCTAGCACAGATACGCAGTATTTT. It yields the protein CASSQEMASGASTDTQYF.

This chain joins TRBV9 and TRBJ2-1, with TRBD2 identical over 11 bases. J gave up 0 bases and V 2 bases, and 13 bases lay outside the gene matches. The CDR3 has 20 residues. Germline V lookup: CDR1 SGDLS, CDR2 YYNGEE. DNA for the CDR3: TGTGCCAGCAGCGTTACCGCCCGTCTAGCGGGAGGACACTCCTACAATGAGCAGTTCTTC. This gives the protein CASSVTARLAGGHSYNEQFF.

The chain couples TRBV11-2 to TRBJ2-2; 13 bases are a match to TRBD2. Per the germline V gene, CDR1 is SGHAT and CDR2 is FQNNGV. Trimming cost V 2 bases and J 7 bases; bases outside gene matches: 10. The CDR3 spans 18 residues. CDR3 protein: CASSLPLAGGPHSGELFF. Written as DNA, the CDR3 is TGTGCCAGCAGCTTACCACTAGCGGGAGGGCCTCATAGCGGGGAGCTGTTTTTT.

This clone was detected a few times. The gene calls are TRBV3-1 (or the pseudogene TRBV3-2) and TRBJ2-7, with TRBD2 matching 7 bases. Losses at the gene ends were 0 bases for V and 2 bases for J; bases not matched to a gene: 7. The V gene's germline CDR1 is LGHDT and CDR2 YNNKEL (reference sequence). The CDR3 sequence is 16 residues long. CDR3 sequence reads: CASSQEPAGAPYEQYF. In nucleotides, the CDR3 is TGTGCCAGCAGCCAAGAACCTGCGGGAGCCCCCTACGAGCAGTACTTC.

The chain employs TRBV11-2 and TRBJ2-7; maybe TRBD1 (6 bases). Trimming cost V 5 bases and J 0 bases, with 11 bases left between them. Germline CDR1 reads SGHAT; CDR2 reads FQNNGV. The CDR3 has 14 amino acids. The CDR3 spells CASSTQGSSYEQYF. CDR3 in DNA: TGTGCCAGCAGCACTCAGGGGAGCTCCTACGAGCAGTACTTC.

This clone turned up a few times. CDR3 residues: CASSSTSGTEAFF. As DNA, the CDR3 is TGTGCCAGCAGTTCAACCTCCGGGACTGAAGCTTTCTTT. The chain uses TRBV12-3 or TRBV12-4 and TRBJ1-1; no clear D gene. The CDR3 contains 13 residues. The V gene lost 4 bases and the J gene lost 5 bases, with 11 bases spanning the gap.

V usage is TRBV19 and J usage is TRBJ2-3; 10 bases are a match to TRBD2. The CDR3 contains 16 residues. The V gene end was trimmed by 5 bases and the J gene end by 1 base; junction bases not matched to a gene: 6. From germline, CDR1 is LNHDA and CDR2 SQIVND (reference sequence). CDR3 nucleotides: TGTGCCAGTAGTGGTTTCACTAGCGGGGGCACAGATACGCAGTATTTT. It is translated as CASSGFTSGGTDTQYF. Variable domain in full (rest from reference TRBV19 and TRBJ2-3): DGGITQSPKYLFRKEGQNVTLSCEQNLNHDAMYWYRQDPGQGLRLIYYSQIVNDFQKGDIAEGYSVSREKKESFPLTVTSAQKNPTAFYLCASSGFTSGGTDTQYFGPGTRLTVL.

The gene calls are TRBV2 and TRBJ1-6, with D tentatively TRBD1 (6 bases). CDR3 size: 15 residues. The germline V gene encodes CDR1 SNHLY and CDR2 FYNNEI. V was pared by 7 bases and J by 6 bases, with 16 bases between. The CDR3 DNA follows: TGTGCCAGCAACGCGGGGGGCCCGGTTAATTCACCCCTCCACTTT. The encoded protein is CASNAGGPVNSPLHF. The complete variable domain, with remaining parts taken from reference TRBV2 and TRBJ1-6, reads EPEVTQTPSHQVTQMGQEVILRCVPISNHLYFYWYRQILGQKVEFLVSFYNNEISEKSEIFDDQFSVERPDGSNFTLKIRSTKLEDSAMYFCASNAGGPVNSPLHFGNGTRLTVT.

J is TRBJ2-1 and V is TRBV25-1; D is uncertain. Germline V gene data show CDR1 as MGHDK and CDR2 as SYGVNS. This CDR3 has 12 residues. V lost 3 bases, J lost 4 bases, and 4 bases lay in between. The chain's CDR3 is CASSERYNEQFF. In nucleotides, the CDR3 is TGTGCCAGCAGTGAGAGATACAATGAGCAGTTCTTC.

The chain has TRBV30 and TRBJ2-3, with 11 positions matching TRBD2. Trimming took 1 base from V and 2 from J; bases not matched to a gene: 8. The CDR3 is made up of 17 amino acids. CDR1 GTSNPN and CDR2 SVGIG come from the germline V gene (reference sequence). The CDR3 protein is CAWSGSGRASFTDTQYF. In DNA, the CDR3 is TGTGCCTGGAGTGGTAGCGGGAGGGCGTCTTTCACAGATACGCAGTATTTT.